This T cell receptor beta chain was observed in a study of CD8+CD57+ T cells in acquired aplastic anemia. This CDR3 is built from 16 residues. The germline gives CDR1 MRHNA, CDR2 SNTAGT. The junction had 8 bases not matched to a gene; V was cut back by 2 bases and J by 3 bases. CDR3 and TCR beta VDJ profiling relied on a genomic DNA template. TCRdb reprocessed the reads with MiXCR, giving one entry per CDR3 protein. The sample gives about 58,000 distinct CDR3 sequences, around 57% of which show up once; about 15% is in the top ten. This clonotype was found many times. Flow cytometry had shown expanded CD8+CD57+ cells in the patients chosen for sequencing. Acquired aplastic anemia of severe grade affected all patients.

The receptor was isolated from a human donor with aplastic anemia. Sequenced material: sorted CD4+, CD8+, or CD8+CD57+ T cells (not recorded which) from PBMCs. V gene TRBV6-4 combines with J gene TRBJ2-7, with 9 bases lining up with TRBD1. The CDR3 region has the DNA TGTGCCAGCAGTGACCCGCGGGGACAGGGATACTACGAGCAGTACGTC. Encoded protein: CASSDPRGQGYYEQYV.